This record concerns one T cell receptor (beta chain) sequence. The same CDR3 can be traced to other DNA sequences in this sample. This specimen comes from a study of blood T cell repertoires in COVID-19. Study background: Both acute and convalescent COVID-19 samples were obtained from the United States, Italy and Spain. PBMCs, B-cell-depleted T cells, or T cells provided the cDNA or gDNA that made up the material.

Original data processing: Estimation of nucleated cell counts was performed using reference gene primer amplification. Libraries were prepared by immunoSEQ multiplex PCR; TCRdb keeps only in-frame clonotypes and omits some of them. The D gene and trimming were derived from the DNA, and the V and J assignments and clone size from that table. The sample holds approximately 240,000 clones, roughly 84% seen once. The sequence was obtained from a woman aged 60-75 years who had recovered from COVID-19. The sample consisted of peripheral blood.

The CDR3 spells CASRDREMNTEAFF. For the CDR3, the DNA is TGTGCCAGTAGGGACAGAGAGATGAACACTGAAGCTTTCTTT. V gene TRBV19 combines with J gene TRBJ1-1; tentative D call: TRBD1 (6 bases). CDR3 length: 14 amino acids. Trimming removed 6 bases at V and 0 bases at J, with 11 bases between. CDR1 is LNHDA, CDR2 SQIVND, per germline (reference sequence).